This section outlines one TCR beta chain sequence together with its context. Its antigen is not identified. This sample is drawn from a study of graft-versus-host responses after intestinal transplantation. The wider study: Each recipient received a multivisceral, liver-intestinal, or isolated intestinal graft.

The protocol was immunoSEQ multiplex PCR, while the TCRdb copy is restricted to in-frame clones and leaves out a portion. The repertoire holds some 64,000 clones, with 90% to 95% as singletons. Trimming stripped 0 bases from V and 1 base from J, with 25 bases between. The CDR3 covers 21 residues. Germline V gene sequence: CDR1 MNHEY, CDR2 SMNVEV (reference sequence). This sequence was found in a human donor who was the organ donor for an intestinal transplant. The rearrangement joins TRBV27 to TRBJ2-1; perhaps TRBD2 as D (6 bases). Source: unstimulated CD8+ T cells sorted from spleen or lymph node cells, taken before transplant. The CDR3 reads CASSLSRGGARGSGSYNEQFF. In DNA, the CDR3 is TGTGCCAGCAGTTTATCCCGTGGAGGGGCTAGGGGCTCGGGGTCCTACAATGAGCAGTTCTTC.